A selection of T cell receptor beta chains follows, all from one sample in a study of T cells of healthy individuals. Each CDR3 protein gets one entry after TCRdb re-called the 5' RACE reads with MiXCR. The table has under 70,000 distinct CDR3 sequences, roughly 14% seen once. These TCRs come from a human donor in good health. Each CDR3 is given with its conserved first and last residue. D genes are given only for firm matches. For some rows the clone size is stated as once, few or many, or as a class when expanded; others skip it.

abundance: -; j_gene: TRBJ2-1; v_gene: TRBV24-1; d_gene: TRBD1; CDR3aa: CATSEPGQGLGSYNEQFF; CDR3nt: TGTGCCACCAGTGAACCGGGACAGGGTCTGGGGTCCTACAATGAGCAGTTCTTC
abundance: -; j_gene: TRBJ1-2; v_gene: TRBV19; d_gene: -; CDR3aa: CASSLGRTLYGYTF; CDR3nt: TGTGCCAGTAGTCTCGGACGGACCCTATATGGCTACACCTTC
abundance: many; j_gene: TRBJ2-3; v_gene: TRBV6-5; d_gene: TRBD2; CDR3aa: CASRSGLAGTDTQYF; CDR3nt: TGTGCCAGCAGGTCCGGACTAGCGGGCACAGATACGCAGTATTTT
abundance: few; j_gene: TRBJ2-7; v_gene: TRBV29-1; d_gene: -; CDR3aa: CSVESAGLSSTRSYEQYF; CDR3nt: TGCAGCGTTGAGTCGGCAGGGCTAAGCTCAACTCGCTCCTACGAGCAGTACTTC
abundance: -; j_gene: TRBJ1-5; v_gene: TRBV27; d_gene: TRBD1; CDR3aa: CASSLSGGDRANQPQHF; CDR3nt: TGTGCCAGCAGTTTATCGGGTGGGGACAGGGCTAATCAGCCCCAGCATTTT
abundance: -; j_gene: TRBJ2-1; v_gene: TRBV24-1; d_gene: -; CDR3aa: CATSDTGSVGNEQFF; CDR3nt: TGTGCCACCAGTGATACGGGTAGCGTGGGCAATGAGCAGTTCTTC
abundance: many; j_gene: TRBJ2-6; v_gene: TRBV4-1; d_gene: -; CDR3aa: CASSQDPGVRSGANVLTF; CDR3nt: TGCGCCAGCAGCCAAGATCCGGGGGTAAGGTCTGGGGCCAACGTCCTGACTTTC
abundance: -; j_gene: TRBJ2-5; v_gene: TRBV5-1; d_gene: -; CDR3aa: CASSRGGSPVAQYF; CDR3nt: TGCGCCAGCAGCAGGGGGGGTTCCCCCGTGGCCCAGTACTTC
abundance: once; j_gene: TRBJ2-6; v_gene: TRBV23-1; d_gene: -; CDR3aa: CASIWGDRSGANVLTF; CDR3nt: TGCGCCAGCATTTGGGGGGACCGCTCTGGGGCCAACGTCCTGACTTTC
abundance: few; j_gene: TRBJ2-1; v_gene: TRBV11-1; d_gene: -; CDR3aa: CASSLSGFRASSYNEQFF; CDR3nt: TGTGCCAGCAGCCTTTCCGGTTTCCGGGCCTCTTCCTACAATGAGCAGTTCTTC
abundance: -; j_gene: TRBJ1-5; v_gene: TRBV7-9; d_gene: -; CDR3aa: CASSPGGNQPQHF; CDR3nt: TGTGCCAGCAGCCCCGGCGGCAATCAGCCCCAGCATTTT
abundance: -; j_gene: TRBJ1-5; v_gene: TRBV19; d_gene: -; CDR3aa: CASSIWGAMQPQHF; CDR3nt: TGTGCCAGTAGTATATGGGGAGCTATGCAGCCCCAGCATTTT
abundance: few; j_gene: TRBJ2-7; v_gene: TRBV9; d_gene: TRBD2; CDR3aa: CASSVALAGARHEQYF; CDR3nt: TGTGCCAGCAGCGTAGCCCTAGCGGGGGCCCGCCACGAGCAGTACTTC
abundance: few; j_gene: TRBJ1-2; v_gene: TRBV12-3/TRBV12-4; d_gene: TRBD1; CDR3aa: CASRTGGGYGYTF; CDR3nt: TGTGCCAGCAGGACAGGGGGCGGGTATGGCTACACCTTC
abundance: many; j_gene: TRBJ2-3; v_gene: TRBV6-1; d_gene: TRBD2; CDR3aa: CASSARTSPRDTQYF; CDR3nt: TGTGCCAGCAGTGCTCGGACTAGCCCTCGTGATACGCAGTATTTT
abundance: many; j_gene: TRBJ2-6; v_gene: TRBV2; d_gene: -; CDR3aa: CASSVGSGANVLTF; CDR3nt: TGTGCCAGCAGTGTTGGCTCTGGGGCCAACGTCCTGACTTTC
abundance: many; j_gene: TRBJ1-5; v_gene: TRBV4-3; d_gene: -; CDR3aa: CASSQVALDNQPQHF; CDR3nt: TGCGCCAGCAGCCAAGTAGCGCTCGACAATCAGCCCCAGCATTTT
abundance: many; j_gene: TRBJ1-5; v_gene: TRBV6-6; d_gene: TRBD1; CDR3aa: CASSYGLGGEDQPQHF; CDR3nt: TGTGCCAGCAGTTACGGTCTAGGGGGCGAGGATCAGCCCCAGCATTTT
abundance: few; j_gene: TRBJ1-1; v_gene: TRBV5-1; d_gene: -; CDR3aa: CASSLAQGDTRVTEAFF; CDR3nt: TGCGCCAGCAGCTTGGCTCAGGGTGACACTCGGGTCACTGAAGCTTTCTTT
abundance: -; j_gene: TRBJ2-1; v_gene: TRBV20-1; d_gene: -; CDR3aa: CSARDGGGGYNEQFF; CDR3nt: TGCAGTGCTAGAGATGGTGGAGGGGGCTACAATGAGCAGTTCTTC
abundance: few; j_gene: TRBJ1-3; v_gene: TRBV4-1; d_gene: -; CDR3aa: CASSHTGTAGSGNTIYF; CDR3nt: TGCGCCAGCAGCCATACCGGGACGGCCGGCTCTGGAAACACCATATATTTT
abundance: few; j_gene: TRBJ2-3; v_gene: TRBV12-5; d_gene: -; CDR3aa: CASGLRDGSTDTQYF; CDR3nt: TGTGCTAGTGGTTTAAGGGACGGAAGCACAGATACGCAGTATTTT
abundance: -; j_gene: TRBJ1-1; v_gene: TRBV20-1; d_gene: -; CDR3aa: CSASDANTEAFF; CDR3nt: TGCAGTGCTAGCGACGCGAACACTGAAGCTTTCTTT
abundance: once; j_gene: TRBJ2-2; v_gene: TRBV20-1; d_gene: -; CDR3aa: CSAEVGRELFF; CDR3nt: TGCAGTGCTGAGGTCGGTAGGGAGCTGTTTTTT
abundance: many; j_gene: TRBJ2-3; v_gene: TRBV30; d_gene: -; CDR3aa: CAWSIGMSTDTQYF; CDR3nt: TGTGCCTGGAGTATCGGGATGAGCACAGATACGCAGTATTTT
abundance: few; j_gene: TRBJ1-6; v_gene: TRBV5-4; d_gene: -; CDR3aa: CASSLGPPADSPLHF; CDR3nt: TGTGCCAGCAGCTTGGGGCCCCCTGCGGATTCACCCCTCCACTTT
abundance: -; j_gene: TRBJ1-6; v_gene: TRBV6-1; d_gene: TRBD1; CDR3aa: CASSPQGAAYNSPLHF; CDR3nt: TGTGCCAGCAGTCCACAGGGGGCGGCTTATAATTCACCCCTCCACTTT
abundance: many; j_gene: TRBJ2-5; v_gene: TRBV19; d_gene: -; CDR3aa: CASSTDSGPRETQYF; CDR3nt: TGTGCCAGTAGTACCGATTCCGGGCCTAGGGAGACCCAGTACTTC
abundance: -; j_gene: TRBJ1-2; v_gene: TRBV3-1; d_gene: -; CDR3aa: CASSQDQGWGYTF; CDR3nt: TGTGCCAGCAGCCAAGATCAGGGGTGGGGCTACACCTTC
abundance: many; j_gene: TRBJ2-7; v_gene: TRBV6-6; d_gene: -; CDR3aa: CASSSGSTSGYEQYF; CDR3nt: TGTGCCAGCAGCTCCGGATCCACCTCGGGCTACGAGCAGTACTTC
abundance: -; j_gene: TRBJ2-3; v_gene: TRBV7-2; d_gene: TRBD2; CDR3aa: CASALGRTDTQYF; CDR3nt: TGTGCCAGCGCCCTCGGGAGGACAGATACGCAGTATTTT
abundance: many; j_gene: TRBJ1-6; v_gene: TRBV30; d_gene: -; CDR3aa: CAWTPLQGNSPLHF; CDR3nt: TGTGCCTGGACCCCCCTTCAGGGTAATTCACCCCTCCACTTT
abundance: many; j_gene: TRBJ2-3; v_gene: TRBV20-1; d_gene: -; CDR3aa: CSLEGARTDTQYF; CDR3nt: TGCAGTTTAGAGGGAGCTCGCACAGATACGCAGTATTTT
abundance: -; j_gene: TRBJ2-7; v_gene: TRBV28; d_gene: -; CDR3aa: CASSQQGTANYEQYF; CDR3nt: TGTGCCAGCAGCCAACAGGGAACGGCCAACTACGAGCAGTACTTC
abundance: -; j_gene: TRBJ2-1; v_gene: TRBV20-1; d_gene: -; CDR3aa: CVLGGGSYNEQFF; CDR3nt: TGTGTTCTCGGAGGTGGCTCCTACAATGAGCAGTTCTTC
abundance: many; j_gene: TRBJ1-1; v_gene: TRBV2; d_gene: TRBD1; CDR3aa: CASSEKGGGITEAFF; CDR3nt: TGTGCCAGCAGTGAAAAAGGGGGCGGGATCACTGAAGCTTTCTTT
abundance: -; j_gene: TRBJ1-1; v_gene: TRBV12-3/TRBV12-4; d_gene: -; CDR3aa: CASSPDGVNTEAFF; CDR3nt: TGTGCCAGCAGTCCGGACGGGGTGAACACTGAAGCTTTCTTT
abundance: -; j_gene: TRBJ1-1; v_gene: TRBV3-1; d_gene: -; CDR3aa: CASSLRTRNTEAFF; CDR3nt: TGTGCCAGCAGCTTACGGACAAGGAACACTGAAGCTTTCTTT
abundance: many; j_gene: TRBJ2-7; v_gene: TRBV5-5; d_gene: -; CDR3aa: CASSQRGGESAEQYF; CDR3nt: TGTGCCAGCAGCCAACGTGGGGGCGAATCCGCCGAGCAGTACTTC
abundance: -; j_gene: TRBJ2-2; v_gene: TRBV6-5; d_gene: -; CDR3aa: CASSWDTRFTGELFF; CDR3nt: TGTGCCAGCAGTTGGGACACCCGATTCACCGGGGAGCTGTTTTTT
abundance: few; j_gene: TRBJ1-1; v_gene: TRBV29-1; d_gene: -; CDR3aa: CSVEGAREAFF; CDR3nt: TGCAGCGTTGAGGGGGCGAGGGAAGCTTTCTTT
abundance: few; j_gene: TRBJ2-1; v_gene: TRBV11-2; d_gene: -; CDR3aa: CASSLDILGEQFF; CDR3nt: TGTGCCAGCAGCTTAGATATTCTGGGCGAGCAGTTCTTC
abundance: many; j_gene: TRBJ2-3; v_gene: TRBV5-1; d_gene: TRBD2; CDR3aa: CASSHDVGTRGTDTQYF; CDR3nt: TGCGCCAGCAGCCATGACGTGGGGACTAGGGGAACAGATACGCAGTATTTT
abundance: few; j_gene: TRBJ2-3; v_gene: TRBV5-1; d_gene: TRBD1; CDR3aa: CASSPGQRRDTQYF; CDR3nt: TGCGCCAGCAGCCCGGGACAGCGTCGAGATACGCAGTATTTT
abundance: many; j_gene: TRBJ2-7; v_gene: TRBV5-6; d_gene: TRBD2; CDR3aa: CASSSGLAYEQYF; CDR3nt: TGTGCCAGCAGCTCGGGACTAGCCTACGAGCAGTACTTC
abundance: few; j_gene: TRBJ1-2; v_gene: TRBV12-3/TRBV12-4; d_gene: TRBD1; CDR3aa: CASSFHRTGRANYGYTF; CDR3nt: TGTGCCAGCAGTTTTCACAGGACAGGACGAGCTAACTATGGCTACACCTTC
abundance: -; j_gene: TRBJ2-2; v_gene: TRBV7-9; d_gene: -; CDR3aa: CARHTGKDTGELFF; CDR3nt: TGTGCCAGACATACAGGGAAGGACACCGGGGAGCTGTTTTTT
abundance: few; j_gene: TRBJ1-6; v_gene: TRBV6-1; d_gene: -; CDR3aa: CASSEIRGATYNSPLHF; CDR3nt: TGTGCCAGCAGTGAAATTCGAGGGGCAACCTATAATTCACCCCTCCACTTT